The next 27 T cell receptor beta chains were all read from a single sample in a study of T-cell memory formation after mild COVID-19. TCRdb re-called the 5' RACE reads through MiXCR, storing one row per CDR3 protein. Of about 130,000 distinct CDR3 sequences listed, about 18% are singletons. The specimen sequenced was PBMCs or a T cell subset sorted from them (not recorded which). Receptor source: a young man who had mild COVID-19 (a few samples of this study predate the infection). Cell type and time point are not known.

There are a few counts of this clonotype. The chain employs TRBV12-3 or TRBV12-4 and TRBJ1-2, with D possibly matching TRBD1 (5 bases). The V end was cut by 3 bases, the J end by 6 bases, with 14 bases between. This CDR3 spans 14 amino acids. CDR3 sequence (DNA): TGTGCCAGCAGTTTCGTCCAGGGAGCCCATGGCTACACCTTC. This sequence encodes CASSFVQGAHGYTF.

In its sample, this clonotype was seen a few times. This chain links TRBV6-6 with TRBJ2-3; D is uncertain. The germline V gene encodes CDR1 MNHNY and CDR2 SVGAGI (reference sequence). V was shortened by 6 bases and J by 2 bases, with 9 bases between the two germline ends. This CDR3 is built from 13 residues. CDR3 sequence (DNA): TGTGCCAGCAGGTGGACGACCACAGATACGCAGTATTTT. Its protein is CASRWTTTDTQYF.

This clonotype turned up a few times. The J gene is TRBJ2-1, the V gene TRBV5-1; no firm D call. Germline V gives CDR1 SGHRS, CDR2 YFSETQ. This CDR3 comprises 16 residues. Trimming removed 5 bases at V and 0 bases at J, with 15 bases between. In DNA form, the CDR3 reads TGCGCCAGCAGACCCCGTGGATTTAGCTCCTACAATGAGCAGTTCTTC. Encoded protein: CASRPRGFSSYNEQFF. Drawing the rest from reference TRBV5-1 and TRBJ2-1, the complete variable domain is KAGVTQTPRYLIKTRGQQVTLSCSPISGHRSVSWYQQTPGQGLQFLFEYFSETQRNKGNFPGRFSGRQFSNSRSEMNVSTLELGDSALYLCASRPRGFSSYNEQFFGPGTRLTVL.

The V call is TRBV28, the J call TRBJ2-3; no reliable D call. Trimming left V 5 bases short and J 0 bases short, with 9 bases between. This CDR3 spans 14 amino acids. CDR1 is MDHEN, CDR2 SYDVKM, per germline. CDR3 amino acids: CASSEATSTDTQYF. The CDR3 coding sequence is TGTGCCAGCAGTGAGGCTACTAGCACAGATACGCAGTATTTT.

CDR3 bases: TGCGCCAGCAGCTTGTCGGGGAGTGACACTGAAGCTTTCTTT. Its translation is CASSLSGSDTEAFF. The rearrangement links TRBV5-1 to TRBJ1-1; D is unresolved. From germline, CDR1 is SGHRS and CDR2 YFSETQ. Trimming cost V 1 base and J 3 bases, with 10 bases left between them. This CDR3 has 14 residues.

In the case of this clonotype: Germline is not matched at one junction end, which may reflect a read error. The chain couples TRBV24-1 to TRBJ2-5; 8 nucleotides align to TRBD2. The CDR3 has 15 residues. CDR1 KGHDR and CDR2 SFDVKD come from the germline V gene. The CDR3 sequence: CATSDPGPGGENQYF. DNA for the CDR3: TGTGCCACCAGTGACCCTGGACCCGGGGGGGAGAACCAGTACTTC.

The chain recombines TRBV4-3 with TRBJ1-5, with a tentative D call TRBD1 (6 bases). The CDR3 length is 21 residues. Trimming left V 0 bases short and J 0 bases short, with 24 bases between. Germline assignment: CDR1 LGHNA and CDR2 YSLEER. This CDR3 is CASSQDLMRATGRYSNQPQHF. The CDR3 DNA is TGCGCCAGCAGCCAAGATCTGATGAGGGCGACAGGACGATATAGCAATCAGCCCCAGCATTTT.

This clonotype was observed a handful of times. CDR3: CATSDPVETQYF. For the CDR3, the DNA is TGTGCCACCAGTGATCCGGTCGAGACCCAGTACTTC. The chain combines TRBV24-1 with TRBJ2-5; D unclear. The V end lost 3 bases, the J end lost 5 bases, and 6 bases lay between the germline ends. CDR1 KGHDR and CDR2 SFDVKD come from the germline V gene. The CDR3 sequence is 12 residues long.

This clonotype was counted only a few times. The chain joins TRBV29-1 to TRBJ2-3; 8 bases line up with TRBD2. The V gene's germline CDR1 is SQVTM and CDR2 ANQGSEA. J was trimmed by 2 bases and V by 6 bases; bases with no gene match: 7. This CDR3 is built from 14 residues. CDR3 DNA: TGCAGCGTGGGGACGGGGGGGAACACAGATACGCAGTATTTT. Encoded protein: CSVGTGGNTDTQYF.

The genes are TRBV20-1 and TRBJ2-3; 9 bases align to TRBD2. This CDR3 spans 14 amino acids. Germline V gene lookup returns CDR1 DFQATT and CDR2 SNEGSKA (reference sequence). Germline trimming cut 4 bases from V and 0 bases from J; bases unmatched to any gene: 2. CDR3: CSATSGVSTDTQYF. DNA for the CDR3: TGCAGTGCTACTAGCGGGGTTAGCACAGATACGCAGTATTTT.

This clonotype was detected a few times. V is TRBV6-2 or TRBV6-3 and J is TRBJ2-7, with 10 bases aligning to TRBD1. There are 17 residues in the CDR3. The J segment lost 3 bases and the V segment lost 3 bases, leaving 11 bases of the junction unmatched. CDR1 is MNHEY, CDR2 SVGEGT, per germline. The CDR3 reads CASSYRSRRDRGYEQYF. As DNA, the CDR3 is TGTGCCAGCAGTTATAGGAGTCGACGGGACAGGGGCTACGAGCAGTACTTC.

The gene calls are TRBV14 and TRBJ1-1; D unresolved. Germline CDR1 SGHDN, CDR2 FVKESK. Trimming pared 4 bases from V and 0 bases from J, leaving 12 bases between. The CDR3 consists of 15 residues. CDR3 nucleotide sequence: TGTGCCAGCAGCCTTTGGGGAGGAATGAACACTGAAGCTTTCTTT. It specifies CASSLWGGMNTEAFF.

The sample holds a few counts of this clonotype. CDR3 loop: CSVLQAGEKLFF. CDR3 in DNA: TGCAGCGTTCTCCAGGCAGGCGAAAAACTGTTTTTT. The chain links TRBV29-1 to TRBJ1-4, with unresolved D. Germline V lookup: CDR1 SQVTM, CDR2 ANQGSEA. This CDR3 contains 12 residues. V shed 5 bases and J shed 8 bases, with 12 bases lying between them.

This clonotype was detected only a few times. The CDR3 loop reads CASSDDGRVDRGYTF. CDR3 DNA sequence: TGTGCCAGCAGTGACGATGGCAGGGTCGATAGGGGCTACACCTTC. This rearrangement joins TRBV6-1 to TRBJ1-2; D is possibly TRBD1 (5 bases). Trimming took off 3 bases at V and 8 bases at J, with 19 bases between the two ends. The CDR3 runs 15 residues. CDR1 and CDR2 from the germline V gene are MNHNS and SASEGT.

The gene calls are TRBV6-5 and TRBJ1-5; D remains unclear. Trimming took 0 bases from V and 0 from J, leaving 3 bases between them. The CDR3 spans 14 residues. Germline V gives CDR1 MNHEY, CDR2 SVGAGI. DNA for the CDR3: TGTGCCAGCAGTTACTCGAATAGCAATCAGCCCCAGCATTTT. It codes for CASSYSNSNQPQHF.

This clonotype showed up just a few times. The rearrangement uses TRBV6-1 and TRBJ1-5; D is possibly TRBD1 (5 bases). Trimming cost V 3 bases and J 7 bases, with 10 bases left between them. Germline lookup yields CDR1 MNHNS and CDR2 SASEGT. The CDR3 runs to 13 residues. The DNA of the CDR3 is TGTGCCAGCAGTGAGATCGGGGGACAGCCCCAGCATTTT. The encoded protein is CASSEIGGQPQHF.

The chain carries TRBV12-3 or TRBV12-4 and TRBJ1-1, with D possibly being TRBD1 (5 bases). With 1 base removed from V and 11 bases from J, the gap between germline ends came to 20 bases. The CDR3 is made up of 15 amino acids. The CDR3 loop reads CASSLGGGGPVGAFF. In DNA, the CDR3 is TGTGCCAGCAGTTTAGGGGGCGGTGGGCCCGTCGGCGCTTTCTTT.

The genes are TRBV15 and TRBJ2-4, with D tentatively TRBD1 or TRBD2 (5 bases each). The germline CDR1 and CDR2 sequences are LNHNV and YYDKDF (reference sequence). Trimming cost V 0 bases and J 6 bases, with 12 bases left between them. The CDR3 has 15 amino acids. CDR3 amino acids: CATSRESPGTNIQYF. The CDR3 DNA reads TGTGCCACCAGCAGAGAGTCCCCGGGGACAAACATTCAGTACTTC.

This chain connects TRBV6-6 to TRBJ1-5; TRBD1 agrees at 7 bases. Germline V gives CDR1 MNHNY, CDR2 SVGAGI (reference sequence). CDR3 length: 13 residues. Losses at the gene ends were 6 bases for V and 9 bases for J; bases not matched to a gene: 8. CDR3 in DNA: TGTGCCAGCAGCCAGGCAGGGGGTGGGCCCCAGCATTTT. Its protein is CASSQAGGGPQHF.

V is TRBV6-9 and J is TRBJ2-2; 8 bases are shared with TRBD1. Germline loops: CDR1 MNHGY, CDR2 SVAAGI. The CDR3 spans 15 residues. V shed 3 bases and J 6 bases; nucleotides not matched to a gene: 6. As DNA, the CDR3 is TGTGCCAGCAGTTACGTGACAGGGGAAGCCGGGGAGCTGTTTTTT. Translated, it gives CASSYVTGEAGELFF.

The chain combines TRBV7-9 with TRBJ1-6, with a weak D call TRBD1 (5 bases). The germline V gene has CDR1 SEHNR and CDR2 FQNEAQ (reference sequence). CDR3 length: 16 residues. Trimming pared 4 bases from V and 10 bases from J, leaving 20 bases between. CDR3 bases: TGTGCCAGCAGCTCACCCGAGGGCGGGGGAGGGTCACCCCTCCACTTT. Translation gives CASSSPEGGGGSPLHF.

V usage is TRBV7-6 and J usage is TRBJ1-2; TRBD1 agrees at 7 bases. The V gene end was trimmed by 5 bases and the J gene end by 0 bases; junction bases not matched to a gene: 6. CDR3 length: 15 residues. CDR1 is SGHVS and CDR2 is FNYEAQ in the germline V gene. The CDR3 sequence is CASSLRQGANYGYTF. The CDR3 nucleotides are TGTGCCAGCAGCCTTCGACAGGGAGCTAACTATGGCTACACCTTC.

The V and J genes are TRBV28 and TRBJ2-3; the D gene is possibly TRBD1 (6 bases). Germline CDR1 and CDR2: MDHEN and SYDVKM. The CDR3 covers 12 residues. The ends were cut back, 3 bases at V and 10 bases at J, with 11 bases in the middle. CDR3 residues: CASSFSEGAQYF. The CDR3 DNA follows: TGTGCCAGCAGTTTCAGTGAGGGGGCGCAGTATTTT.

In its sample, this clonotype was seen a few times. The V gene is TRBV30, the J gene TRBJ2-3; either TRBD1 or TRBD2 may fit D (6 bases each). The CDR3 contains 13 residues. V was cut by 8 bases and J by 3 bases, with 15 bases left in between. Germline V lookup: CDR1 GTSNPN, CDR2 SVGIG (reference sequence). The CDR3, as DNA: TGTGCCGGCCTGAGGGGGGCGACAGATACGCAGTATTTT. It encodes CAGLRGATDTQYF.

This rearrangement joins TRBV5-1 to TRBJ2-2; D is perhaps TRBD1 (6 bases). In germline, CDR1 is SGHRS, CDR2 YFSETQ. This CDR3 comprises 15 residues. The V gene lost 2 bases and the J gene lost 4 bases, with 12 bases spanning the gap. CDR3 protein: CASSLQGRSTGELFF. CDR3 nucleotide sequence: TGCGCCAGCAGCTTACAGGGACGTAGCACCGGGGAGCTGTTTTTT.

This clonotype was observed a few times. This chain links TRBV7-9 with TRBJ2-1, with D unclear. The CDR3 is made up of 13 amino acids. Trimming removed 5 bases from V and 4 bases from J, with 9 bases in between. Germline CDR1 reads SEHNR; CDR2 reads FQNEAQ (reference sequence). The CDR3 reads CASSGRSYNEQFF. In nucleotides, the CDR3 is TGTGCCAGCAGCGGAAGGTCGTACAATGAGCAGTTCTTC.

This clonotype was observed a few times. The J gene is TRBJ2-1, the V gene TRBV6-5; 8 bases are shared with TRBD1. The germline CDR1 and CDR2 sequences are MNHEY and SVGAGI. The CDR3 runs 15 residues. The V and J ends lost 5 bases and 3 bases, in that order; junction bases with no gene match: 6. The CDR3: CASSASGQVYNEQFF. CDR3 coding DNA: TGTGCCAGCAGTGCCTCGGGACAGGTCTACAATGAGCAGTTCTTC.